This TCR beta chain was retrieved from a study of T-cell memory formation after mild COVID-19. General observations from the study: Certain responding clones were present in pre-infection memory, suggesting participation of cross-reactive memory. In second-wave clones peaking day 37, SARS-CoV-2 specificity remained unconfirmed. Largely, contracting CD4+ clones fell within CM and EM, and contracting CD8+ clones within EMRA.

Points on this clonotype: Its matching antigen is unknown.

MiXCR, applied by TCRdb to the 5' RACE reads, yields one record per CDR3 protein. The sample shows some 330,000 distinct CDR3 sequences, 20% to 25% of them seen only once. Germline loops: CDR1 MNHEY, CDR2 SVGEGT. The CDR3 sequence is 11 residues long. This clonotype was obtained from an adult woman who had mild COVID-19 (a few samples of this study predate the infection). Cell type and time point are not known. The chain links TRBV6-2 or TRBV6-3 to TRBJ2-2; no clear D gene. The sequenced material came from PBMCs or a T cell subset sorted from them (not recorded which). In nucleotides, the CDR3 is TGTTGCGTCGGGAACACCGGGGAGCTGTTTTTT. Its translation is CCVGNTGELFF.